The T cell receptor beta chain described here comes from a study of blood T cell repertoires in COVID-19. The CDR3 length is 14 residues. Germline CDR1 LGHNA, CDR2 YSLEER. Between the trimmed V and J ends, which lost 3 bases and 5 bases, there was a span of 14 bases. The assay was immunoSEQ multiplex PCR, and TCRdb's table has in-frame clones only and misses some. The repertoire consists of 150,000 to 200,000 clones, with about 86% occurring once and the leading ten covering approximately 7%. The clonotype comes from a man in his fifties with active or convalescent COVID-19. The sequenced sample was peripheral blood. The rearrangement links TRBV4-3 to TRBJ2-7; D perhaps matches TRBD2 (5 bases). The CDR3 region has the DNA TGCGCCAGCAGCCATTTCCTCGGGATCCACGAGCAGTACTTC. This sequence encodes CASSHFLGIHEQYF.